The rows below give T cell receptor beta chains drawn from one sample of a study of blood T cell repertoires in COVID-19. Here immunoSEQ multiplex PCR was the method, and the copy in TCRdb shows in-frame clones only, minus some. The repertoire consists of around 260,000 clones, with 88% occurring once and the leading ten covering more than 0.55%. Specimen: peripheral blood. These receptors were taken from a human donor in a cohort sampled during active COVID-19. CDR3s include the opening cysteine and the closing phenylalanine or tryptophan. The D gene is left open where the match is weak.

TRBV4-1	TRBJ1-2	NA	TGCGCCAGCAGCCCTATTGACAAGTCTACAGCATACTATGGCTACACCTTC	CASSPIDKSTAYYGYTF
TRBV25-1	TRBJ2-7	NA	TGTGCCAGCAGTTTCGCAGGGCCAAGGGCCTACGAGCAGTACTTC	CASSFAGPRAYEQYF
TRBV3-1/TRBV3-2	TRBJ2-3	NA	TGTGCCAGCAGCCAAAGGGGGGGCCGTGAAGATACGCAGTATTTT	CASSQRGGREDTQYF
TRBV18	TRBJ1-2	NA	TGTGCCAGCTCACCAGAGGGAGGGGTCGGCTATGGCTACACCTTC	CASSPEGGVGYGYTF
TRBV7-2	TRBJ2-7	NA	TGTGCCAGCAGGATGAGGCGGGAAGACTACGAGCAGTACTTC	CASRMRREDYEQYF
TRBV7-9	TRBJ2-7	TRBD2	TGTGCCAGCAGCCCCGGACTAGCGGGAAGTGGCGAGCAGTACTTC	CASSPGLAGSGEQYF
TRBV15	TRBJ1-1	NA	TGTGCCACCAGCAGAGAAATAACCACGTCGTCGGACACTGAAGCTTTCTTT	CATSREITTSSDTEAFF
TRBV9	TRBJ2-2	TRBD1	TGTGCCAGCAGCGTAAACAGGGGGCGCACCGGGGAGCTGTTTTTT	CASSVNRGRTGELFF
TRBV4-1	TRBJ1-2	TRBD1	TGCGCCAGCAGCCAACCAAAGACAGGGTTCTATGGCTACACCTTC	CASSQPKTGFYGYTF
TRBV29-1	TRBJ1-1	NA	TGCAGCGTTGAAGGGGACATTGAAGCTTTCTTT	CSVEGDIEAFF
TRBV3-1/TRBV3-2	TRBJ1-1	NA	TGTGCCAGCAGCCAGGTTTTTGGGAGGACTGAAGCTTTCTTT	CASSQVFGRTEAFF
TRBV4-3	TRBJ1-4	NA	TGCGCCAGCAGCCGGGGATGGAGACAGTCTAATGAAAAACTGTTTTTT	CASSRGWRQSNEKLFF
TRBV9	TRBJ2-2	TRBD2	TGTGCCAGCGCTAGCGGGAGTGAAACCGGGGAGCTGTTTTTT	CASASGSETGELFF
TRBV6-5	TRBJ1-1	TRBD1	TGTGCCATCCAGGGGGGGAACACTGAAGCTTTCTTT	CAIQGGNTEAFF
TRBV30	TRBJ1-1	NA	TGTGCCTGGTCCGGATCGGGAGCCTCTGAAGCTTTCTTT	CAWSGSGASEAFF
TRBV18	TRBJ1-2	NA	TGTGCCAGCTCACCCCCCCAGGGCAACTATGGCTACACCTTC	CASSPPQGNYGYTF
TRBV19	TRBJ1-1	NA	TGTGCCAGTAGTATTCCCGGGGACGAGGGGGTAGCTGAAGCTTTCTTT	CASSIPGDEGVAEAFF